This is a list of T cell receptor beta chains from one sample in a study of shared clonotypes between healthy human individuals. TCRdb keeps only in-frame clones here, not all; method: immunoSEQ multiplex PCR. This repertoire shows about 2.4 million clones, 93% found once; its top ten account for approximately 0.37%. The sequencing input was naive CD4+ T cells from PBMCs. The receptors here all came from a man aged 18 to 30 in good health. Some clones in this sample may be carry-over from other donors' samples. CDR3s leave out the opening cysteine and the closing phenylalanine or tryptophan. D genes are given only for firm matches.

D: -
J: TRBJ2-3
V: TRBV28
CDR3: ASGGGADSFHTQY

D: -
J: TRBJ1-1
V: TRBV7-3
CDR3: ASSKSGPITEAF

D: -
J: TRBJ2-3
V: TRBV29-1
CDR3: SVESGTDTQY

D: -
J: TRBJ2-7
V: TRBV6-1
CDR3: ASRNAPQDAYEQY

D: -
J: TRBJ1-1
V: TRBV28
CDR3: ASSATNTEAF

D: TRBD1
J: TRBJ2-5
V: TRBV6-1
CDR3: ASRDTGGLETQY

D: -
J: TRBJ2-2
V: TRBV27
CDR3: ASSLSPGRGYTGELF

D: TRBD2
J: TRBJ2-1
V: TRBV2
CDR3: ASSVWLAGSYNEQF

D: -
J: TRBJ2-5
V: TRBV7-2
CDR3: ASSLERGETQY

D: -
J: TRBJ1-5
V: TRBV6-5
CDR3: ASSYSDRRSNQPQH

D: -
J: TRBJ1-3
V: TRBV20-1
CDR3: SAREQNTIY

D: -
J: TRBJ1-3
V: TRBV10-3
CDR3: AISESESSGNTIY

D: TRBD1
J: TRBJ1-4
V: TRBV2
CDR3: ASSAQGGYEKLF

D: -
J: TRBJ1-1
V: TRBV6-1
CDR3: ASSEARRLLGGSTEAF

D: -
J: TRBJ1-1
V: TRBV29-1
CDR3: SVRGSLGGFSEAF

D: -
J: TRBJ2-1
V: TRBV7-7
CDR3: ASSFKDLFSPSYNEQF

D: -
J: TRBJ1-1
V: TRBV9
CDR3: ASSSPSEAF

D: -
J: TRBJ1-3
V: TRBV28
CDR3: ASSLLDKNTIY

D: -
J: TRBJ1-2
V: TRBV7-2
CDR3: ASSLQGNSGGYT

D: -
J: TRBJ2-7
V: TRBV11-2
CDR3: ASSPGPSSPYEQY

D: -
J: TRBJ2-5
V: TRBV9
CDR3: ASNNRVGETQY

D: TRBD2
J: TRBJ2-5
V: TRBV6-1
CDR3: ASSPSGTPPETQY

D: -
J: TRBJ2-1
V: TRBV9
CDR3: ASSLSGSYNEQF

D: TRBD1
J: TRBJ2-7
V: TRBV11-2
CDR3: ASSLPTGTEPYEQY

D: -
J: TRBJ1-1
V: TRBV28
CDR3: ASSPPGGGWIEAF

D: -
J: TRBJ2-7
V: TRBV7-8
CDR3: ASSYQGGEQY

D: -
J: TRBJ2-3
V: TRBV18
CDR3: ASSEPRDTQY

D: -
J: TRBJ1-3
V: TRBV7-2
CDR3: ASSLVGGFSGNTIY

D: -
J: TRBJ1-4
V: TRBV7-9
CDR3: ASSFQPNEKLF

D: -
J: TRBJ2-3
V: TRBV27
CDR3: ASSWGVMPTDTQY

D: -
J: TRBJ1-1
V: TRBV18
CDR3: ASSGEGNTEAF

D: TRBD2
J: TRBJ2-3
V: TRBV11-2
CDR3: ASSSPNLAGGLNTQY

D: -
J: TRBJ2-3
V: TRBV28
CDR3: ASRPGPLPDTQY

D: TRBD1
J: TRBJ1-1
V: TRBV11-2
CDR3: ASSTRDRGPNTEAF

D: TRBD1
J: TRBJ2-7
V: TRBV20-1
CDR3: SATGAYEQY

D: -
J: TRBJ1-2
V: TRBV2
CDR3: ASRGGANYGYT

D: -
J: TRBJ1-2
V: TRBV27
CDR3: ASSLRADQGYGYT

D: -
J: TRBJ1-5
V: TRBV6-1
CDR3: ASSPDRLNNQPQH

D: -
J: TRBJ1-2
V: TRBV28
CDR3: ASSSLTGTFT

D: TRBD1
J: TRBJ1-4
V: TRBV4-1
CDR3: ASSQDYLGQLNEKLF

D: -
J: TRBJ1-1
V: TRBV20-1
CDR3: SAGSLWAF